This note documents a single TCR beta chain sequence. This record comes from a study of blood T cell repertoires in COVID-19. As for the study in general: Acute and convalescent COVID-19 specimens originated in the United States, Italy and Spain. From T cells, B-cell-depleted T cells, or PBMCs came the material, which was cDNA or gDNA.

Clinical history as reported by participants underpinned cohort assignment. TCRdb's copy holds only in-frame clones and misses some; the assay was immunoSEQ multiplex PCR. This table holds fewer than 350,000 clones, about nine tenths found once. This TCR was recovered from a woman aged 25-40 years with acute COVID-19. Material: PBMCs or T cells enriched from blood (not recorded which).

CDR3 DNA sequence: TGTGCCAGCATTCAGGACAGGGGGCTTTCACCCCTCCACTTT. It specifies CASIQDRGLSPLHF. The J gene is TRBJ1-6, the V gene TRBV6-5, with 11 bases matching TRBD1. CDR1 MNHEY and CDR2 SVGAGI come from the germline V gene. The CDR3 is made up of 14 amino acids. With 7 bases clipped from V and 9 bases from J, the junction kept 5 bases outside the gene matches.